The rows below give T cell receptor beta chains drawn from one sample of a study of glioma-infiltrating T cells. MiXCR, applied by TCRdb to the multiplex PCR reads, yields one record per CDR3 protein. The top ten hold about 6.7% of the sample, which has tens of thousands of distinct CDR3 sequences, 20% to 25% seen once. The sample comprised glioma tissue, nonneoplastic brain tissue, or PBMCs (not recorded which). These receptors were obtained from a human donor with low-grade glioma or glioblastoma, undergoing nonglioma brain surgery, or in good health (not recorded which). Both conserved end residues are part of each CDR3. D genes are given only for firm matches. Expanded clones get a size class; other rows say once, few or many, or leave the size out.

D gene,V gene,J gene,clone size,CDR3 DNA,CDR3 protein
TRBD2,TRBV20-1,TRBJ2-1,many,TGCAGTGCTAGAGGACTAGCGGGGTACAATGAGCAGTTCTTC,CSARGLAGYNEQFF
.,TRBV4-2,TRBJ1-6,many,TGTGCCAGCAGCCAAGGGGAGGATTCACCCCTCCACTTT,CASSQGEDSPLHF
.,TRBV29-1,TRBJ2-7,few,TGCAGCGTTGAAGACCCCGGGTCCCCCTACGAGCAGTACTTC,CSVEDPGSPYEQYF
.,TRBV3-1,TRBJ2-2,.,TGTGCCAGCAGCCTACAGAGTACATCGAACGCCGGGGAGCTGTTTTTT,CASSLQSTSNAGELFF
.,TRBV5-1,TRBJ1-5,.,TGCGCCAGCAGCTTGGAAGGGAAGGATCAGCCCCAGCATTTT,CASSLEGKDQPQHF
.,TRBV12-3/TRBV12-4,TRBJ1-5,few,TGTGCCAGCAGTTCCCGGGACAGCAATCAGCCCCAGCATTTT,CASSSRDSNQPQHF
.,TRBV12-3/TRBV12-4,TRBJ1-1,medium-sized,TGTGCCAGCAGTTTTGGGGGGGGGAACACTGAAGCTTTCTTT,CASSFGGGNTEAFF
.,TRBV5-1,TRBJ1-6,.,TGCGCCAGCAGCTTGTCCGGCAGGGAGAATTCACCCCTCCACTTT,CASSLSGRENSPLHF
.,TRBV20-1,TRBJ1-5,many,TGCAGTGCTCTGGCGGGTTTCAATCAGCCCCAGCATTTT,CSALAGFNQPQHF
TRBD1,TRBV3-1,TRBJ2-7,.,TGTGCCAGCAGCCTAAAAGGGACAGGGTCCTACGAGCAGTACTTC,CASSLKGTGSYEQYF
.,TRBV6-2/TRBV6-3,TRBJ1-1,many,TGTGCCAGCACTGAAAGGGCTGGCACTGAAGCTTTCTTT,CASTERAGTEAFF
.,TRBV15,TRBJ2-1,.,TGTGCCACCAGCAGAACTGGGTCAATTACCTATGAGCAGTTCTTC,CATSRTGSITYEQFF
.,TRBV12-3/TRBV12-4,TRBJ2-1,few,TGTGCCAGCAGTGTCGGGACAAAGGGTGAGCAGTTCTTC,CASSVGTKGEQFF
.,TRBV7-2,TRBJ2-1,once,TGTGTCAGCAGCTTAAGAGGTTGGACAGTCGCCTACAATGAGCAGTTCTTC,CVSSLRGWTVAYNEQFF
.,TRBV7-7,TRBJ2-1,many,TGTGCCAGCAGCCAAGCGACAATCGGTGAGCAGTTCTTC,CASSQATIGEQFF
.,TRBV6-4,TRBJ1-2,many,TGTGCCAGCAGCGCCCGGGACGGCTACTATGGCTACACCTTC,CASSARDGYYGYTF
.,TRBV29-1,TRBJ1-2,.,TGCAGCGTACAAGTGAATGGGGGGGGCTACACCTTC,CSVQVNGGGYTF
.,TRBV18,TRBJ1-5,many,TGTGCCAGCTCACCTTCCACAGGGAACCTCAATCAGCCCCAGCATTTT,CASSPSTGNLNQPQHF
TRBD1,TRBV7-2,TRBJ2-7,many,TGTGCCAGCAGCCGGACAGGGAATCCCTACGAGCAGTACTTC,CASSRTGNPYEQYF
.,TRBV24-1,TRBJ2-5,many,TGTGCCACCACAACAGGGATTACTAGCGTACTTCAAGAGACCCAGTACTTC,CATTTGITSVLQETQYF
.,TRBV30,TRBJ1-6,.,TGTGCCTGGTCTACAGGGATAGGTTCACCCCTCCACTTT,CAWSTGIGSPLHF
TRBD1,TRBV29-1,TRBJ1-2,.,TGCATCGCCCGGGACAGGGCTTATTTTGGCTACACCTTC,CIARDRAYFGYTF
.,TRBV7-9,TRBJ2-7,.,TGTGCCAGCAGCGTCGGGCATCAAGGCCCCTACGAGCAGTACTTC,CASSVGHQGPYEQYF
.,TRBV19,TRBJ1-1,many,TGTGCCAGTATCCCAGGGGATATGAACACTGAAGCTTTCTTT,CASIPGDMNTEAFF
.,TRBV7-2,TRBJ1-3,.,TGTGCCAGCAGCAGACACAGGGCTGGAAACACCATATATTTT,CASSRHRAGNTIYF
TRBD1,TRBV7-6,TRBJ1-5,many,TGTGCCAGCAGCTCCTTCGACAGGGAGGCGAGGCAGCCCCAGCATTTT,CASSSFDREARQPQHF
TRBD2,TRBV11-2,TRBJ2-7,.,TGTGCCAGCAGTACAGGCGGGGGATCCCTCTACGAGCAGTACTTC,CASSTGGGSLYEQYF
.,TRBV2,TRBJ1-1,many,TGTGCCAGCAGTTCAGCCACGGGTAAGGTCACTGAAGCTTTCTTT,CASSSATGKVTEAFF
.,TRBV2,TRBJ1-1,many,TGTGCCAGCATGTTTCGGCAGGGCCCTGAAGCTTTCTTT,CASMFRQGPEAFF
.,TRBV12-3/TRBV12-4,TRBJ2-2,.,TGTGCCAGCAGTGGCTTCGGGGAGCTGTTTTTT,CASSGFGELFF
TRBD1,TRBV2,TRBJ1-1,many,TGTGCCAGCAGCCCGGGACAGCTGAACACTGAAGCTTTCTTT,CASSPGQLNTEAFF
.,TRBV18,TRBJ2-7,many,TGTGCCAGCACTCGAACCGACCGCTACGAGCAGTACTTC,CASTRTDRYEQYF
.,TRBV12-3/TRBV12-4,TRBJ1-2,many,TGTGCCAGCAGAACCCCCGGGACCAGGGACTATGGCTACACCTTC,CASRTPGTRDYGYTF
.,TRBV20-1,TRBJ2-3,many,TGCAGTGCTTCACAGGTATTAGCGGTGACAGATACGCAGTATTTT,CSASQVLAVTDTQYF
.,TRBV20-1,TRBJ2-5,many,TGCAGTGCTGCGAGCGGGCGGACGTTAGAGACCCAGTACTTC,CSAASGRTLETQYF
TRBD1,TRBV14,TRBJ2-5,.,TGTGCCAGCAGCCCTAAACCCGGGACAGGGTGGGAGACCCAGTACTTC,CASSPKPGTGWETQYF
.,TRBV6-1,TRBJ2-3,few,TGTGCCATCAGTGAAGGGGCAGGCACAGATACGCAGTATTTT,CAISEGAGTDTQYF
TRBD1,TRBV6-6,TRBJ1-2,many,TGTGCCAGCAGTTACTCAGGACAGGCCGCCAATGGCTACACCTTC,CASSYSGQAANGYTF
.,TRBV7-9,TRBJ1-4,.,TGTGCCAGCAGCTTAGTGGCGGGACGGCTGGATGAAAAACTGTTTTTT,CASSLVAGRLDEKLFF
.,TRBV19,TRBJ1-1,many,TGTGCCAGTAGTATAGATGCGGACACGAACACTGAAGCTTTCTTT,CASSIDADTNTEAFF
.,TRBV11-2,TRBJ1-1,few,TGTGCCAGCAGCACCGGACAGATTATAGGCACTGAAGCTTTCTTT,CASSTGQIIGTEAFF